This T cell receptor (beta chain) was captured in a study of OX40 agonist ivuxolimab in advanced cancers. Study-wide findings and caveats: Relative to CD4+ cells, CD8+ T cells on average had more expanded clones.

This clone has just a few counts. Its antigen remains unknown. The CDR3 has 17 residues. Trimming took 5 bases from V and 3 from J, leaving 23 bases between them. Germline CDR1 reads LNHDA; CDR2 reads SQIVND (reference sequence). Clones were sequenced by immunoSEQ multiplex PCR, and TCRdb holds only the in-frame ones, with some missing. The repertoire includes roughly 48,000 clones, 75% to 85% of them detected once, and about 2% sits in the top ten. The sequence was obtained from an adult with an advanced solid tumor such as melanoma, head and neck, liver or kidney cancer. Specimen: CD4+ or CD8+ T cells sorted from blood, collected in a trial of the OX40 agonist ivuxolimab. The V gene is TRBV19, the J gene TRBJ2-7, with D possibly called TRBD1 or TRBD2 (5 bases each). The CDR3 loop reads CASSPTLSGTDLYEQYF. The CDR3 coding sequence is TGTGCCAGTAGTCCAACCCTCTCCGGGACGGACCTCTACGAGCAGTACTTC.